This TCR beta chain derives from a study of control samples from healthy donors and cancer patients. The repertoire was sequenced with immunoSEQ multiplex PCR; TCRdb's copy has only in-frame clones and lacks some. The sample lists 10,000 to 15,000 clones, over 75% occurring once. This CDR3 is 13 amino acids long. Trimming took 3 bases from V and 5 from J; bases not matched to a gene: 3. Germline V gives CDR1 SGHNT, CDR2 YENEEA. Sequencing was carried out using formalin-fixed, paraffin-embedded tissue. This chain joins TRBV11-3 and TRBJ1-1; 7 bases agree with TRBD1. The TCR was taken from a male donor with melanoma. The CDR3 here is CASSFTGVTEAFF. DNA for the CDR3: TGTGCCAGCAGCTTTACAGGGGTTACTGAAGCTTTCTTT. Supplemented by reference TRBV11-3 and TRBJ1-1, the full variable domain reads EAGVVQSPRYKIIEKKQPVAFWCNPISGHNTLYWYLQNLGQGPELLIRYENEEAVDDSQLPKDRFSAERLKGVDSTLKIQPAELGDSAVYLCASSFTGVTEAFFGQGTRLTVV.